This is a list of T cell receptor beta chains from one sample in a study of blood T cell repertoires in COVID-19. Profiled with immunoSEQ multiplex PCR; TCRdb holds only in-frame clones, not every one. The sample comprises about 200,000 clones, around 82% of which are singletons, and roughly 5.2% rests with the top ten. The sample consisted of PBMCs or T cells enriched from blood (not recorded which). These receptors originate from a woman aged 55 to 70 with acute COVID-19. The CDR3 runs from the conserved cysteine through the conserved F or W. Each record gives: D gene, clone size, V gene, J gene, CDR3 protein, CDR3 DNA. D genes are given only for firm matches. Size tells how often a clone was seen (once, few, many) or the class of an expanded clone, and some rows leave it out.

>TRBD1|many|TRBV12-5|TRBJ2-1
CASGPTTGDDNEQFF
TGTGCTAGTGGTCCAACAACAGGGGACGACAATGAGCAGTTCTTC
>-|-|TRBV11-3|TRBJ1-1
CASSLDRWATEAFF
TGTGCCAGCAGCTTAGATAGGTGGGCGACTGAAGCTTTCTTT
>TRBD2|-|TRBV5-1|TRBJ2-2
CASSGLAGVNTGELFF
TGCGCCAGCAGCGGGCTAGCGGGAGTAAACACCGGGGAGCTGTTTTTT
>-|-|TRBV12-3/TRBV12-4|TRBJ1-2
CASSSAANYGYTF
TGTGCCAGCAGTTCTGCAGCTAACTATGGCTACACCTTC
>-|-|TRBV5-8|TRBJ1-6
CASSSGVRPLHF
TGTGCCAGCAGCTCGGGAGTAAGGCCCCTCCACTTT
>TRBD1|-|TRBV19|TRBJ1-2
CASSNPGQQKGPHTF
TGTGCCAGTAGTAACCCGGGACAGCAAAAAGGGCCTCACACCTTC
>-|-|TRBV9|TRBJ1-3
CASSVGGRIRSGNTIYF
TGTGCCAGCAGCGTAGGAGGGCGGATCCGCTCTGGAAACACCATATATTTT
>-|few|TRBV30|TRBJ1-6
CACPHTGPSSYNSPLHF
TGTGCCTGCCCCCACACAGGCCCTAGCTCCTATAATTCACCCCTCCACTTT
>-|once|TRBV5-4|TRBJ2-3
CASSLGLDGSTDTQYF
TGTGCCAGCAGCTTGGGACTAGACGGGAGCACAGATACGCAGTATTTT
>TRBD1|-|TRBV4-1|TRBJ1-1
CASSQGQGLGSTEAFF
TGCGCCAGCAGCCAAGGACAGGGGTTAGGGAGCACTGAAGCTTTCTTT
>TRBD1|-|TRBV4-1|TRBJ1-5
CASSQDGTGGPQPQHF
TGCGCCAGCAGCCAAGACGGGACAGGGGGTCCTCAGCCCCAGCATTTT
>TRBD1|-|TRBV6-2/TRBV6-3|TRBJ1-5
CASSRTGAGQPQHF
TGTGCCAGCAGCCGTACAGGGGCGGGCCAGCCCCAGCATTTT
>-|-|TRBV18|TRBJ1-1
CASSQGQPNTEAFF
TGTGCCAGCTCACAAGGACAGCCGAACACTGAAGCTTTCTTT
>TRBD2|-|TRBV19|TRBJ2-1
CASSTGTSGYNEQFF
TGTGCCAGTAGTACCGGGACTAGCGGATACAATGAGCAGTTCTTC
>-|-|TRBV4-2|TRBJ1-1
CASSHNRANTEAFF
TGTGCCAGCAGCCATAACAGGGCCAACACTGAAGCTTTCTTT
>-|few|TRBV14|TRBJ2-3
CASSPGGVRNTQYF
TGTGCCAGCAGCCCCGGGGGAGTTAGGAATACGCAGTATTTT
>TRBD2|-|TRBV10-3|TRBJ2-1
CAIRRSGSNYNEQFF
TGTGCCATCAGGAGGAGCGGGAGCAACTACAATGAGCAGTTCTTC
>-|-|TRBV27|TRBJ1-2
CASGLGYGYTF
TGTGCCTCTGGGCTTGGCTATGGCTACACCTTC
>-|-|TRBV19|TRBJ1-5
CASSKGNPPSQHF
TGTGCCAGTAGTAAGGGGAACCCTCCATCCCAGCATTTT
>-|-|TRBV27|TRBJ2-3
CASSWGGAKDTQYF
TGTGCCAGCAGTTGGGGGGGGGCCAAAGATACGCAGTATTTT
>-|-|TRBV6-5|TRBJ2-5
CASSLLAAPQETQYF
TGTGCCAGCAGTTTATTGGCCGCACCACAAGAGACCCAGTACTTC
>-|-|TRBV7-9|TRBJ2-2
CASSFGGRKSGELFF
TGTGCCAGCAGCTTCGGGGGGCGAAAATCCGGGGAGCTGTTTTTT
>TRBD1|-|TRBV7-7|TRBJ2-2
CASSFGAGGPNTGELFF
TGTGCCAGCAGCTTTGGGGCAGGGGGCCCCAACACCGGGGAGCTGTTTTTT
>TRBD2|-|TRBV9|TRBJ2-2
CASSHTGLAGEETGELFF
TGTGCCAGCAGCCACACGGGACTAGCGGGGGAGGAGACCGGGGAGCTGTTTTTT
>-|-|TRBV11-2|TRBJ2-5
CASSLVLAEWETQYF
TGTGCCAGCAGCTTAGTTCTCGCCGAGTGGGAGACCCAGTACTTC
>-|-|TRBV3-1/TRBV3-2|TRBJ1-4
CASSLRGFNEKLFF
TGTGCCAGCAGCCTCAGGGGATTTAATGAAAAACTGTTTTTT
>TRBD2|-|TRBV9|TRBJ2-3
CASSPLAGVRTDTQYF
TGTGCCAGCAGCCCACTAGCGGGGGTTCGCACAGATACGCAGTATTTT
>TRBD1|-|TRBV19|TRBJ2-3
CASSIEGARFTDTQYF
TGTGCCAGTAGTATCGAGGGGGCGAGATTCACAGATACGCAGTATTTT
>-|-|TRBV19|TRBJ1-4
CASSVLEKLFF
TGTGCCAGTAGCGTACTTGAAAAACTGTTTTTT
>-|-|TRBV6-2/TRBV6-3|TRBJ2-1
CASSLSTGEQFF
TGTGCCAGCAGCCTATCCACAGGGGAGCAGTTCTTC
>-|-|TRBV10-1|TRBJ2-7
CASSEGLASSYEQYF
TGCGCCAGCAGTGAAGGCCTAGCGAGCTCCTACGAGCAGTACTTC
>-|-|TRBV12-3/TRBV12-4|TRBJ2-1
CASSTYNEQFF
TGTGCCAGCAGCACCTACAATGAGCAGTTCTTC
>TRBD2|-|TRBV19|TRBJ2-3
CASSMRVRSAGGSTDTQYF
TGTGCCAGTAGTATGAGGGTGAGGTCAGCGGGGGGGAGCACAGATACGCAGTATTTT
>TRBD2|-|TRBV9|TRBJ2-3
CASDASGSTDTQYF
TGTGCCAGCGACGCTAGCGGGAGCACAGATACGCAGTATTTT
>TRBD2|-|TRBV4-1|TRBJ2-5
CASSPRSGTSGQETQYF
TGCGCCAGCAGCCCTAGATCCGGGACTAGCGGCCAAGAGACCCAGTACTTC
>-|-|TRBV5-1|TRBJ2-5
CASSWVQGRETQYF
TGCGCCAGCAGCTGGGTACAGGGCCGGGAGACCCAGTACTTC
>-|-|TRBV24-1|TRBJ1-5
CATILPHQPQHF
TGTGCCACCATTCTCCCCCATCAGCCCCAGCATTTT
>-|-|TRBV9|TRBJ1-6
CASSVGGGRDNSPLHF
TGTGCCAGCAGCGTAGGAGGGGGTAGGGATAATTCACCCCTCCACTTT
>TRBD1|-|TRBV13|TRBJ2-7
CASSLWDRGRYEQYF
TGTGCCAGCAGCTTATGGGACAGGGGGCGCTACGAGCAGTACTTC
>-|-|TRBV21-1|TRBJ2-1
CASRDKKHAGVNEQFF
TGTGCCAGCAGGGACAAGAAACACGCGGGGGTCAATGAGCAGTTCTTC
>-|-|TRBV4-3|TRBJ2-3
CASSQDLDSTDTQYF
TGCGCCAGCAGCCAAGACCTAGATAGCACAGATACGCAGTATTTT
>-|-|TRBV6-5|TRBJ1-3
CASSYSDSPSGNTIYF
TGTGCCAGCAGTTACTCAGACAGTCCCTCTGGAAACACCATATATTTT
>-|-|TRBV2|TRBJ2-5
CASLQGNQETQYF
TGTGCCAGTTTACAGGGAAACCAAGAGACCCAGTACTTC